The next 8 T cell receptor beta chains were all read from a single sample in a study of T cells expressing NK-cell markers. TCRdb reworked the 5' RACE reads into one entry per CDR3 protein, no DNA. The table lists about 380,000 distinct CDR3 sequences. The sequencing input was blood T cells: a sorted CD56 or NKG2C T cell subset, CD4+ or CD8+ T cells, or bulk PBMC T cells (not recorded which). The receptor set was obtained from a man aged 18 to 69 in good health.

V usage is TRBV3-1 and J usage is TRBJ1-5. Germline V gene data show CDR1 as LGHDT and CDR2 as YNNKEL (reference sequence). The CDR3 spans 21 residues. The CDR3 loop reads CASSQVPLVFSGKVGNQPQHF.

The chain has TRBV6-2 or TRBV6-3 and TRBJ2-7; TCRdb's assignment of TRBD2 cannot be checked, as there is no DNA. The CDR3 is 17 amino acids. Germline CDR1 reads MNHEY; CDR2 reads SVGEGT. The CDR3: CASSYQLLRQENYEQYF.

The chain couples TRBV6-1 to TRBJ2-7; the TCRdb call, TRBD1, lacks DNA for checking. The length of the CDR3 is 15 residues. Germline lookup yields CDR1 MNHNS and CDR2 SASEGT. The CDR3: CASRPTGQFPYEQYF.

The rearrangement links TRBV6-1 to TRBJ2-3; TCRdb lists TRBD1, though no DNA is available to test this call. Germline CDR1 reads MNHNS; CDR2 reads SASEGT. The CDR3 is 16 residues long. The CDR3 loop reads CASSPGLTGASDTQYF.

The chain links TRBV7-9 to TRBJ2-4; TCRdb's assignment of TRBD1 cannot be checked, as there is no DNA. In germline, CDR1 is SEHNR, CDR2 FQNEAQ (reference sequence). The CDR3 runs to 14 residues. The CDR3 region is CASSRGTGRNIQYF.

The V call is TRBV14, the J call TRBJ2-7; no DNA is available, so the TRBD1 call from TCRdb remains unchecked. Germline values: CDR1 SGHDN, CDR2 FVKESK. The CDR3 extends over 18 amino acids. The CDR3 region is CASSQGRDLSIRTYEQYF.

The CDR3 here is CASSLISGQGYNEQYF. The V and J genes are TRBV11-2 and TRBJ2-7; TCRdb reports TRBD1, a call that lacks DNA to check it against. Germline-derived CDR1 and CDR2 are SGHAT and FQNNGV. The CDR3 has 16 amino acids.

This chain connects TRBV12-3 or TRBV12-4 to TRBJ2-3; there is no DNA to check the TCRdb D call of TRBD1. This CDR3 comprises 14 residues. CDR3 protein: CASSFRGSTDTQYF.